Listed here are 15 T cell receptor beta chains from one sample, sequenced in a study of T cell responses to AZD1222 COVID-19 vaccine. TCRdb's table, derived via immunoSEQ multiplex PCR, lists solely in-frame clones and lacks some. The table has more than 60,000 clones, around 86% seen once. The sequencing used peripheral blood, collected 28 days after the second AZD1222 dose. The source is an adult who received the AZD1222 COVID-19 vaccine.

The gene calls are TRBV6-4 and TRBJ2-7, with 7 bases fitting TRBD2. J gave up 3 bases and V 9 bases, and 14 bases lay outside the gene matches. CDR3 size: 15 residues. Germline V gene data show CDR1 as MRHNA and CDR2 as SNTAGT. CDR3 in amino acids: CARSRRAGFYYEQYF. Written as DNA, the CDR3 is TGTGCCAGGAGCAGGCGAGCGGGGTTCTACTACGAGCAGTACTTC.

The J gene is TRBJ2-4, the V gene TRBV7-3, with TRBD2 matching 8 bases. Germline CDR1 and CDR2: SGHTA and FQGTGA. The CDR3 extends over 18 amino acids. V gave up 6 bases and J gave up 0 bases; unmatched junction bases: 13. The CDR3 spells CASRSPGLGWSAKNIQYF. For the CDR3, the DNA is TGTGCCAGCAGATCGCCGGGACTAGGGTGGTCAGCCAAAAACATTCAGTACTTC.

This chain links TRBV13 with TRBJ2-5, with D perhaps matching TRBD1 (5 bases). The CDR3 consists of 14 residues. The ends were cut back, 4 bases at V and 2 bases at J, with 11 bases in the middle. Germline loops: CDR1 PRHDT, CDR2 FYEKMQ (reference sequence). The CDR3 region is CASSSWGRQETQYF. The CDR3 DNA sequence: TGTGCCAGCAGCTCCTGGGGCAGACAAGAGACCCAGTACTTC.

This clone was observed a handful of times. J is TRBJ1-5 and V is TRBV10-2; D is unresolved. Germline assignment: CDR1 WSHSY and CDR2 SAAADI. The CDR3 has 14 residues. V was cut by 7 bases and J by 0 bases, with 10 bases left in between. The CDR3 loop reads CASKPGSSNQPQHF. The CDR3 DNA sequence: TGCGCCAGCAAGCCCGGGAGTAGCAATCAGCCCCAGCATTTT.

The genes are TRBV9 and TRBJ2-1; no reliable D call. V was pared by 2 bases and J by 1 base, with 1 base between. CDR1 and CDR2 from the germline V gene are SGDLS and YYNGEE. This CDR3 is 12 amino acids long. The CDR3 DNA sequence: TGTGCCAGCAGCGTTTCCTACAATGAGCAGTTCTTC. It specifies CASSVSYNEQFF.

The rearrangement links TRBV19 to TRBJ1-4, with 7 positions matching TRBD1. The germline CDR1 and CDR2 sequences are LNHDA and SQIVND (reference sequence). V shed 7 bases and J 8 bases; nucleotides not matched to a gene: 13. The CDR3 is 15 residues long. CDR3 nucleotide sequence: TGTGCCAGTAAAAATTCCGGGACAGTTGGGGAAAAACTGTTTTTT. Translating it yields CASKNSGTVGEKLFF.

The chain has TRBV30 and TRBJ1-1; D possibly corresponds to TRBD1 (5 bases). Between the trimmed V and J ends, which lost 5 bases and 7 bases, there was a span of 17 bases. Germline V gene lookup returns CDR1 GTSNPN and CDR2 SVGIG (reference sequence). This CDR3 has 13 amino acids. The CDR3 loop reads CAWGDGGKVEAFF. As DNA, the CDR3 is TGTGCCTGGGGGGATGGGGGGAAGGTTGAAGCTTTCTTT.

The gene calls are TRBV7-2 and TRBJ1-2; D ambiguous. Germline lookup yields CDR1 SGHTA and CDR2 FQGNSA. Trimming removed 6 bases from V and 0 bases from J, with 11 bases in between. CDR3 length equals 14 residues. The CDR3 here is CASREGPTNYGYTF. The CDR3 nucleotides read TGTGCCAGCAGGGAAGGACCGACTAACTATGGCTACACCTTC.

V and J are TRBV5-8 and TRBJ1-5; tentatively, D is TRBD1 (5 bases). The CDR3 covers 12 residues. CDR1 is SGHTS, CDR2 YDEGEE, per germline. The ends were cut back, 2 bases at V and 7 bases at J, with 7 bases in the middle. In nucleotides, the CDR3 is TGTGCCAGCAGCTTCAGGGACCAGCCCCAGCATTTT. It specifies CASSFRDQPQHF.

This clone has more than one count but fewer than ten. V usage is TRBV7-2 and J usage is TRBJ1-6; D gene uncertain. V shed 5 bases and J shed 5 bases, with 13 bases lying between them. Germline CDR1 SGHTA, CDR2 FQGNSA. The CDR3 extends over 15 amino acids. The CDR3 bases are TGTGCCAGCAGCACGCGCATCAGAAATAATTCACCCCTCCACTTT. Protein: CASSTRIRNNSPLHF.

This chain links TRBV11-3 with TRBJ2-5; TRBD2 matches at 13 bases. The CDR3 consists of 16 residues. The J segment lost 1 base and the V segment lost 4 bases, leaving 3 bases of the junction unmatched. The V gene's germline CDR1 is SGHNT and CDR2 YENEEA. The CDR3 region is CASSSGLAGVQETQYF. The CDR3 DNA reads TGTGCCAGCAGCTCCGGACTAGCGGGGGTCCAAGAGACCCAGTACTTC.

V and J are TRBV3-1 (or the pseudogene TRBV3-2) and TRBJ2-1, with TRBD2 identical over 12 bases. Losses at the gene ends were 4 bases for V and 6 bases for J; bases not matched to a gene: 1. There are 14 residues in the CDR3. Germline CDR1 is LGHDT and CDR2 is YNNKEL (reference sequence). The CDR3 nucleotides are TGTGCCAGCAGCCCTAGCGGGGGGGTCAATGAGCAGTTCTTC. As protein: CASSPSGGVNEQFF.

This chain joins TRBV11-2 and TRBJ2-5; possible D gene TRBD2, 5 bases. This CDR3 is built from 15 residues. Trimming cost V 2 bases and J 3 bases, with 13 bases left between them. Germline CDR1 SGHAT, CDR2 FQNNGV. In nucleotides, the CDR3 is TGTGCCAGCAGCTTATTCCCGGGGATCGAAGAGACCCAGTACTTC. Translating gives CASSLFPGIEETQYF.

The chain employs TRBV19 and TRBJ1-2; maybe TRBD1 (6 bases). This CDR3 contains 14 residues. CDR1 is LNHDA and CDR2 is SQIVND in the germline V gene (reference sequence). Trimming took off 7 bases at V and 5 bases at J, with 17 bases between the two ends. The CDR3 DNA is TGTGCCAGTACCCCCCAGGGGAGCTTTTATGGCTACACCTTC. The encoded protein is CASTPQGSFYGYTF.

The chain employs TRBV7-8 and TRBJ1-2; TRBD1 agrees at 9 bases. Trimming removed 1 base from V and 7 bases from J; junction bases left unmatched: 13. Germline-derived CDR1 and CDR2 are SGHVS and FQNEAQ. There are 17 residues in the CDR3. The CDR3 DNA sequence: TGTGCCAGCAGCTTAGGGACAGGGGCCGCCGTGTATGGTGGCTACACCTTC. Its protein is CASSLGTGAAVYGGYTF. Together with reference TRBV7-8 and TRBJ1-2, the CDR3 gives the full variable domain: GAGVSQSPRYKVAKRGQDVALRCDPISGHVSLFWYQQALGQGPEFLTYFQNEAQLDKSGLPSDRFFAERPEGSVSTLKIQRTQQEDSAVYLCASSLGTGAAVYGGYTFGSGTRLTVV.